These T cell receptor beta chains were read from a single sample in a study of blood T cell repertoires in COVID-19. Repertoires were generated with immunoSEQ multiplex PCR, while TCRdb's copy carries only in-frame clones and drops some. The sample contains around 100,000 clones, roughly 87% of which appear only once. Sequenced sample: peripheral blood. The receptors here all came from a man aged 50-60 years with active COVID-19. Both conserved end residues are part of each CDR3. A D gene is named only where the DNA matches it firmly. A row's size may be missing; if present it is once, few, many or a size class.

cdr3_nt | cdr3_aa | j_call | d_call | clone_size | v_call
TGTGCCAGTAGTATGCGACCTGACAGGGGGCGAGAGACCCAGTACTTC | CASSMRPDRGRETQYF | TRBJ2-5 | TRBD1 | once | TRBV19
TGTGCCAGCAGCTTGGGGCAGGCCCGCAATCAGCCCCAGCATTTT | CASSLGQARNQPQHF | TRBJ1-5 | - | - | TRBV5-6
TGTGCCAGCAGTCATAGGGGGTTCGGCACTGAAGCTTTCTTT | CASSHRGFGTEAFF | TRBJ1-1 | - | - | TRBV28
TGTGCCAGCAGCTTCCGATCTGGCGAGACCCAGTACTTC | CASSFRSGETQYF | TRBJ2-5 | - | - | TRBV7-3
TGTGCCAGTAGTATAGAAGAGGGTTCACCCCTCCACTTT | CASSIEEGSPLHF | TRBJ1-6 | - | - | TRBV19
TGTGCCAGCAGTCCAGCGGACAGGGTTGGTGGCTACACCTTC | CASSPADRVGGYTF | TRBJ1-2 | TRBD1 | - | TRBV6-2/TRBV6-3
TGTGCCAGCAGACCAGGGGCCTCCTCTGGGGCCAACGTCCTGACTTTC | CASRPGASSGANVLTF | TRBJ2-6 | - | - | TRBV7-9
TGCGCCAGCAGCCAAGATCAGGGGACATTGCTTCACTACGAGCAGTACTTC | CASSQDQGTLLHYEQYF | TRBJ2-7 | - | - | TRBV4-1
TGTGCCAGCAATTGGGCTAGCGGGGCGACTGAGCAGTTCTTC | CASNWASGATEQFF | TRBJ2-1 | TRBD2 | - | TRBV2
TGCGCCAGCAGTTCGGACAGGGGCCGAAGACTAGCCAAAAACATTCAGTACTTC | CASSSDRGRRLAKNIQYF | TRBJ2-4 | TRBD1 | - | TRBV5-1
TGTGCCAGCAGTGAAAAGATCGGCAGACAAGACACTGAAGCTTTCTTT | CASSEKIGRQDTEAFF | TRBJ1-1 | - | - | TRBV6-1
TGTGCCAGCAGGCAGGCCTCTGGGGCCAACGTCCTGACTTTC | CASRQASGANVLTF | TRBJ2-6 | - | - | TRBV7-8
TGCGCCAGCAGCCTACTAGCGGGTGGACTTAATGAGCAGTTCTTC | CASSLLAGGLNEQFF | TRBJ2-1 | TRBD2 | - | TRBV5-1
TGTGCCAGCCGAACCGGGACAGGGGGAGGTGGCTACACCTTC | CASRTGTGGGGYTF | TRBJ1-2 | TRBD1 | - | TRBV6-5
TGTGCCAGCAGTTACCCCACGGGCGGGAATCAGCCCCAGCATTTT | CASSYPTGGNQPQHF | TRBJ1-5 | - | - | TRBV6-2/TRBV6-3